The entry that follows covers one T cell receptor beta chain sequence. Its antigen is still unknown. This entry belongs to a study of T cell responses to AZD1222 COVID-19 vaccine. Study conclusions and caveats: Baseline serology detected seropositivity in only a handful of AZD1222 recipients.

Profiling relied on immunoSEQ multiplex PCR, and the TCRdb table lists in-frame clones only, not all of them. The sample has roughly 140,000 clones, 75% to 90% seen once. This TCR came from an adult in good health. The specimen was peripheral blood, collected on day 0 of AZD1222 vaccination.

The CDR3 nucleotides read TGTGCCAGCAGCCCCGGGATTAACACCGGGGAGCTGTTTTTT. Translating gives CASSPGINTGELFF. The chain links TRBV5-4 to TRBJ2-2; perhaps TRBD2 as D (5 bases). The germline CDR1 and CDR2 sequences are SGHNT and YYREEE (reference sequence). Trimming stripped 4 bases from V and 2 bases from J, with 9 bases between. There are 14 residues in the CDR3.